These T cell receptor beta chains were read from a single sample in a study of blood T cells in healthy people across ages. TCRdb reanalysed the 5' RACE reads using MiXCR and keeps one entry per CDR3 protein. The sample has some 1,800,000 distinct CDR3 sequences, 30% to 40% seen once; the top ten hold 20% to 25%. Specimen: blood. These receptors all stem from a human donor in good health. The CDR3 runs from the conserved cysteine through the conserved F or W. D genes are given only for firm matches. Not every row has a clone size; where given, it reads once, few, many or a size class.

J	V	D	size	CDR3	DNA
TRBJ2-7	TRBV30	TRBD1	NA	CAWSSGQYLTYEQYF	TGTGCCTGGAGTTCGGGACAGTATCTTACCTACGAGCAGTACTTC
TRBJ2-7	TRBV7-2	NA	few	CASSLIKTVLGKREYEQYF	TGTGCCAGCAGCTTAATAAAGACAGTCTTGGGGAAAAGAGAATACGAGCAGTACTTC
TRBJ2-7	TRBV7-9	NA	NA	CASSSRVGTYEQYF	TGTGCCAGCAGCTCCCGAGTCGGTACCTACGAGCAGTACTTC
TRBJ2-3	TRBV5-6	NA	NA	CASSIGTTNTQYF	TGTGCCAGCAGCATCGGGACAACCAATACGCAGTATTTT
TRBJ2-7	TRBV12-3/TRBV12-4	NA	NA	CASNSLTTRYEQYF	TGTGCCAGCAACTCCTTGACCACGCGATACGAGCAGTACTTC
TRBJ2-1	TRBV9	NA	NA	CAGSVGDSGSYYEQFF	TGTGCCGGCAGCGTAGGGGATAGCGGCTCCTACTACGAGCAGTTCTTC
TRBJ2-4	TRBV29-1	TRBD1	few	CSVEPQGAPSIQYF	TGCAGCGTCGAGCCCCAGGGGGCGCCTAGCATTCAGTACTTC
TRBJ1-1	TRBV29-1	NA	NA	CSVGPGHGGGTEAFF	TGCAGCGTGGGACCGGGACACGGCGGTGGCACTGAAGCTTTCTTT
TRBJ2-7	TRBV29-1	TRBD2	NA	CSAGTSGGTYEQYF	TGCAGCGCAGGGACTAGCGGGGGGACCTACGAGCAGTACTTC
TRBJ1-2	TRBV7-2	NA	many	CASSPDGTSNYGYTF	TGTGCCAGCAGCCCCGACGGGACTTCTAACTATGGCTACACCTTC
TRBJ2-1	TRBV6-2/TRBV6-3	NA	NA	CASSPAEGSSYNEQFF	TGTGCCAGCAGTCCCGCTGAGGGGAGCTCCTACAATGAGCAGTTCTTC
TRBJ2-5	TRBV29-1	NA	NA	CSVPGVFGETQYF	TGCAGCGTCCCAGGGGTTTTCGGGGAGACCCAGTACTTC
TRBJ2-1	TRBV20-1	NA	few	CSVSDSPYNEQFF	TGCAGTGTTTCAGACAGTCCCTACAATGAGCAGTTCTTC
TRBJ2-1	TRBV12-3/TRBV12-4	TRBD2	many	CASTTSGGYNEQFF	TGTGCCAGCACTACTAGCGGGGGCTACAATGAGCAGTTCTTC
TRBJ2-1	TRBV29-1	TRBD1	NA	CSVARDRRTNEQFF	TGCAGCGTTGCCCGGGACAGGAGAACCAATGAGCAGTTCTTC
TRBJ1-6	TRBV12-3/TRBV12-4	NA	NA	CASSVTGHSPLHF	TGCGCCAGCAGTGTTACAGGGCACTCACCCCTCCACTTT
TRBJ2-1	TRBV20-1	NA	NA	CSARTNDWDGRQFF	TGCAGTGCTAGAACGAACGATTGGGACGGTCGGCAGTTCTTC
TRBJ1-2	TRBV4-2	NA	few	CASSPLFGVANYGYTF	TGTGCCAGCAGCCCCCTTTTCGGGGTTGCTAACTATGGCTACACCTTC
TRBJ2-1	TRBV12-3/TRBV12-4	NA	NA	CASSLAPLVEQFF	TGTGCCAGCAGTTTAGCCCCCCTCGTTGAGCAGTTCTTC
TRBJ1-1	TRBV5-4	NA	few	CASRAQSVSTEAFF	TGTGCCAGCAGGGCCCAGTCCGTGAGCACTGAAGCTTTCTTT
TRBJ2-4	TRBV6-2/TRBV6-3	TRBD1	NA	CASLTQGAAKNIQYF	TGTGCCAGCCTTACACAGGGGGCAGCCAAAAACATTCAGTACTTC
TRBJ1-4	TRBV20-1	NA	NA	CSAREFQQVNEKLFF	TGCAGTGCTAGAGAGTTTCAACAGGTTAATGAAAAACTGTTTTTT
TRBJ2-5	TRBV2	NA	NA	CASREGVGPGETQYF	TGTGCCAGCAGGGAGGGAGTCGGCCCAGGGGAGACCCAGTACTTC
TRBJ1-5	TRBV6-2/TRBV6-3	NA	NA	CASSYEAYRPQHF	TGTGCCAGCAGTTACGAGGCCTATCGGCCCCAGCATTTT
TRBJ2-3	TRBV12-3/TRBV12-4	NA	once	CASRQGGVSTDTQYF	TGTGCCAGCAGGCAAGGGGGGGTTAGCACAGATACGCAATATTTT
TRBJ2-4	TRBV4-3	TRBD1	NA	CASSQRAGTGGDIQYF	TGCGCCAGCAGCCAGAGGGCCGGGACAGGGGGAGACATTCAGTACTTC
TRBJ1-6	TRBV9	NA	few	CASSVGPSGHSPLHF	TGTGCCAGCAGCGTAGGCCCATCAGGGCATTCACCCCTCCACTTT
TRBJ2-7	TRBV5-1	TRBD1	NA	CASSSKDRVGYEQYF	TGCGCCAGCAGCTCCAAGGACAGGGTAGGTTACGAGCAGTACTTC
TRBJ2-5	TRBV4-2	TRBD2	few	CASSQGIGLAAYF	TGTGCCAGCAGCCAAGGGATCGGACTAGCGGCGTACTTC
TRBJ1-1	TRBV7-9	NA	NA	CASSPLKSEAFF	TGTGCCAGCAGCCCCTTGAAATCTGAAGCTTTCTTT
TRBJ2-5	TRBV20-1	NA	few	CSARDIGGNQETQYF	TGCAGTGCTAGAGATATAGGGGGTAACCAAGAGACCCAGTACTTC
TRBJ2-1	TRBV6-1	NA	few	CASSERGPRDNEQFF	TGTGCCAGCAGTGAGCGGGGGCCCCGCGACAATGAGCAGTTCTTC
TRBJ1-5	TRBV9	NA	NA	CASSEQPNAPPEHF	TGTGCCAGCAGCGAGCAGCCGAATGCGCCGCCGGAGCATTTT
TRBJ2-1	TRBV29-1	NA	many	CSFLVGPYNEQFF	TGCAGCTTTTTAGTAGGGCCCTACAATGAGCAGTTCTTC
TRBJ2-1	TRBV20-1	NA	NA	CSASKFGNEQFF	TGCAGTGCTAGTAAGTTCGGCAATGAGCAGTTCTTC
TRBJ2-1	TRBV6-2/TRBV6-3	TRBD2	NA	CASGASGGANEQFF	TGTGCCAGCGGGGCTAGCGGGGGGGCAAATGAGCAGTTCTTC
TRBJ2-5	TRBV12-3/TRBV12-4	NA	few	CASSFLGLRQETQYF	TGTGCCAGCAGTTTCCTGGGATTGAGACAAGAGACCCAGTACTTC
TRBJ2-5	TRBV24-1	TRBD2	NA	CATSDPTSGGETQYF	TGTGCCACCAGTGATCCGACTAGCGGGGGAGAGACCCAGTACTTC
TRBJ2-7	TRBV6-2/TRBV6-3	NA	NA	CASRVSPYEQYF	TGTGCCAGCAGGGTCAGCCCCTACGAGCAGTACTTC
TRBJ2-1	TRBV29-1	NA	NA	CSVEQTGQETQFF	TGCAGCGTTGAACAGACGGGACAAGAGACCCAGTTCTTC
TRBJ2-1	TRBV6-4	TRBD2	NA	CASSEGGDYNEQFF	TGTGCCAGCAGTGAGGGGGGGGACTACAATGAGCAGTTCTTC